This TCR beta chain stems from a study of blood T cell repertoires in COVID-19. Looking at the study overall: Samples taken during acute and convalescent COVID-19 were collected in the United States, Italy and Spain. From T cells, B-cell-depleted T cells, or PBMCs came the material, which was cDNA or gDNA.

The data were produced by immunoSEQ multiplex PCR, yet TCRdb's version contains in-frame clones alone and is incomplete. The sample carries approximately 44,000 clones, approximately 88% recorded once. CDR3 length: 14 amino acids. V was trimmed by 7 bases and J by 3 bases, leaving 16 bases between them. Germline-derived CDR1 and CDR2 are SGHDT and YYEEEE. This sequence was found in a woman between 40 and 55 years old with acute or convalescent COVID-19. The chain couples TRBV5-6 to TRBJ1-2, with D perhaps TRBD1 (6 bases). Sequenced sample: peripheral blood. The CDR3 coding sequence is TGTGCCAGCTCGCCCGGGACAAATCACTATGGCTACACCTTC. Translated: CASSPGTNHYGYTF.